This T cell receptor (beta chain) was obtained from a study of blood T cell repertoires in COVID-19. Study details: Italy, Spain and the United States were the sources of the convalescent and acute COVID-19 samples.

The CDR3 runs 18 residues. Germline CDR1 reads SGHRS; CDR2 reads YFSETQ. With V trimmed by 0 bases and J by 7 bases, 15 bases remained unmatched. This clone was seen only once. In the authors' methods: Amplification of reference gene primers was used by the study to estimate nucleated cell counts. Sequencing was performed with immunoSEQ multiplex PCR; in TCRdb, only in-frame clones are kept and a portion is missing. V and J calls and clone size follow that table, whereas D and trimming were derived from the DNA. This table has a few hundred thousand clones, over 80% appearing once. Material for sequencing was peripheral blood. The chain joins TRBV5-1 to TRBJ2-1, with 8 bases aligning to TRBD2. This sequence was found in a woman in her twenties or thirties with COVID-19, enrolled during active disease. CDR3 sequence (DNA): TGCGCCAGCAGCTTGGCCCCCAAGGCGGGCGGGGGGTTGAATGAGCAGTTCTTC. Translated: CASSLAPKAGGGLNEQFF. The full variable domain, rest sourced from reference TRBV5-1 and TRBJ2-1, is KAGVTQTPRYLIKTRGQQVTLSCSPISGHRSVSWYQQTPGQGLQFLFEYFSETQRNKGNFPGRFSGRQFSNSRSEMNVSTLELGDSALYLCASSLAPKAGGGLNEQFFGPGTRLTVL.